The 4 T cell receptor beta chains below were found in one sample sequenced in a study of tumor-infiltrating lymphocytes in primary liver carcinoma. From approximately 0.5 ug of total RNA, TCR beta-specific cDNA was reverse-transcribed using a constant-region primer. Amplification in three nested multiplex PCR rounds with slightly modified ARM-PCR gave rise to TCR beta libraries. The first two PCR rounds, roughly 10 cycles each, used TRBV1-TRBV30 forward primers and a C-beta reverse primer. TCRdb called the multiplex PCR reads again in MiXCR, with one record for every CDR3 protein. Here the sample spans 300,000 to 400,000 distinct CDR3 sequences, 65% being singletons. In addition to blood RNA drawn from unsorted whole blood, germline DNA was extracted. Input material: peripheral blood. These TCRs come from a man aged 35 to 55 with primary liver carcinoma and hepatitis B virus infection.

Many counts were recorded for this clonotype. The CDR3 reads CASRVGTGGYNEQFF. For the CDR3, the DNA is TGTGCCAGCAGAGTCGGGACAGGGGGGTACAATGAGCAGTTCTTC. V usage is TRBV6-1 and J usage is TRBJ2-1; TRBD1 matches 11 bases. Germline CDR1 and CDR2: MNHNS and SASEGT. The V gene end was trimmed by 6 bases and the J gene end by 4 bases; junction bases not matched to a gene: 5. This CDR3 has 15 residues.

Details on this clonotype: This clone may be a read error of a much larger clone one base away. CDR3 sequence (DNA): TGTGCCAGCAGTCACTCTCAGGTTGCAGGACAGCCCCAGCATTTT. It specifies CASSHSQVAGQPQHF. This chain links TRBV6-5 with TRBJ1-5; D is ambiguous. The CDR3 has 15 amino acids. From germline, CDR1 is MNHEY and CDR2 SVGAGI.

On this clonotype itself: Lacking the conserved final phenylalanine or tryptophan, this CDR3 likely reflects a read error. V gene TRBV11-2 combines with J gene TRBJ2-7; D ambiguous. Germline assignment: CDR1 SGHAT and CDR2 FQNNGV. This CDR3 region has 14 residues. V gave up 4 bases and J gave up 1 base, with 11 bases separating them. This CDR3 is CASSSHFGSYEQYI. The CDR3 DNA is TGTGCCAGCAGCTCCCATTTCGGATCCTACGAGCAGTACATC.

Turning to this clonotype: The junction and the germline gene differ at one end; a read error may be behind it. This chain links TRBV11-1 with TRBJ2-3; the D is unclear. The CDR3 length is 13 residues. Germline V gene lookup returns CDR1 SGHAT and CDR2 FQDESV (reference sequence). The CDR3 sequence is CVSSRWTVGTQYF. The CDR3 DNA follows: TGTGTCAGCAGCCGATGGACCGTGGGTACGCAGTATTTT.